This TCR beta chain was sequenced during a study of PD-1 blockade in mismatch repair-deficient tumors. Regarding the study as a whole: After pembrolizumab, tumor-resident clones rose rapidly, then generally contracted before radiologic responses.

The length of the CDR3 is 17 residues. Worth noting for this clone: The antigen is not known.

TCRdb's table, derived via immunoSEQ multiplex PCR, lists solely in-frame clones and lacks some. The sample holds approximately 40,000 clones, about 76% seen once. The chain has TRBV1 and TRBJ2-3. TRBV1 is flagged as a pseudogene. The TCR comes from an adult with mismatch repair-deficient cancer. The source was peripheral blood, collected 4 weeks after starting pembrolizumab. Here the CDR3 reads CTSSQGPDPEDTDTQYF. DNA of the CDR3: TGCACCAGCAGCCAAGGTCCGGACCCAGAAGACACAGATACGCAGTATTTT.